What follows are 15 T cell receptor beta chains derived from one specimen sequenced in a study of T cell responses to AZD1222 COVID-19 vaccine. TCRdb's copy holds only in-frame clones and misses some; the assay was immunoSEQ multiplex PCR. The data contain 120,000 or so clones, approximately 85% of them singletons. Sample: peripheral blood, taken on day 0 of AZD1222 vaccination. The receptors originated from an adult in good health.

The CDR3 sequence is CASSLLAGELFF. CDR3 nucleotides: TGTGCCAGCAGTTTATTAGCCGGGGAGCTGTTTTTT. V is TRBV27 and J is TRBJ2-2; no clear D gene. CDR3 length: 12 amino acids. Trimming took 1 base from V and 6 from J, leaving 3 bases between them. Germline V gives CDR1 MNHEY, CDR2 SMNVEV (reference sequence).

This sequence joins TRBV2 and TRBJ2-1; 8 bases are a match to TRBD2. Germline V gene sequence: CDR1 SNHLY, CDR2 FYNNEI. The CDR3 has 15 amino acids. V lost 0 bases, J lost 6 bases, and 4 bases stayed unmatched. CDR3 in DNA: TGTGCCAGCAGTGAAGCTAGCGGGGCCCCCAATGAGCAGTTCTTC. It specifies CASSEASGAPNEQFF.

The chain carries TRBV15 and TRBJ2-2; D is unresolved. Germline-derived CDR1 and CDR2 are LNHNV and YYDKDF (reference sequence). The CDR3 covers 16 residues. The germline V and J ends were trimmed by 0 bases and 3 bases, with 11 bases remaining between them. CDR3 coding DNA: TGTGCCACCAGCAGAGATCACGGCACTTACACCGGGGAGCTGTTTTTT. As protein: CATSRDHGTYTGELFF. The variable domain in full, with the rest retrieved from reference TRBV15 and TRBJ2-2, is DAMVIQNPRYQVTQFGKPVTLSCSQTLNHNVMYWYQQKSSQAPKLLFHYYDKDFNNEADTPDNFQSRRPNTSFCFLDIRSPGLGDTAMYLCATSRDHGTYTGELFFGEGSRLTVL.

The gene calls are TRBV19 and TRBJ2-6, with a weak D call TRBD1 (6 bases). Trimming left V 7 bases short and J 0 bases short, with 19 bases between. CDR3 size: 18 residues. CDR1 and CDR2 (germline): LNHDA, SQIVND (reference sequence). The CDR3 region is CASTPLRDTYSGANVLTF. In DNA, the CDR3 is TGTGCCAGTACACCCTTAAGGGACACTTACTCTGGGGCCAACGTCCTGACTTTC.

The chain combines TRBV7-9 with TRBJ1-4, with 8 nucleotides matching TRBD1. This CDR3 region has 15 residues. Trimming removed 3 bases from V and 5 bases from J; junction bases left unmatched: 5. Germline V CDR1 and CDR2: SEHNR, FQNEAQ (reference sequence). CDR3 loop: CASSFQGAPNEKLFF. In nucleotides, the CDR3 is TGTGCCAGCAGCTTCCAGGGGGCGCCCAATGAAAAACTGTTTTTT.

This clone was seen only once. This rearrangement joins TRBV5-5 to TRBJ2-1; 7 bases match TRBD2. The germline gives CDR1 SGHKS, CDR2 YYEKEE (reference sequence). Trimming cost V 5 bases and J 5 bases; bases outside gene matches: 10. The CDR3 loop spans 15 amino acids. This CDR3 reads CASSWVPGGDNEQFF. CDR3 DNA sequence: TGTGCCAGCAGTTGGGTCCCTGGGGGGGACAATGAGCAGTTCTTC.

This chain uses TRBV27 with TRBJ1-5; D is unclear. Germline V gene lookup returns CDR1 MNHEY and CDR2 SMNVEV (reference sequence). The V end was cut by 4 bases, the J end by 0 bases, with 7 bases between. The CDR3 sequence is 14 residues long. The CDR3 protein is CASSSGYSNQPQHF. The DNA for the CDR3 is TGTGCCAGCAGTTCCGGGTATAGCAATCAGCCCCAGCATTTT.

The V gene is TRBV7-7, the J gene TRBJ2-5, with a tentative D call TRBD1 (6 bases). Germline CDR1 reads SSHAT; CDR2 reads FNYEAQ (reference sequence). Trimming removed 3 bases from V and 5 bases from J, with 16 bases in between. This CDR3 has 15 residues. The DNA for the CDR3 is TGTGCCAGCAGCTTTGGTCTGGGGGCATCGGAGACCCAGTACTTC. It yields the protein CASSFGLGASETQYF.

The table lists this clone with a count of one. V usage is TRBV19 and J usage is TRBJ1-4; D gene uncertain. Deletions cut 3 bases from V and 8 bases from J, with 16 bases between. The germline gives CDR1 LNHDA, CDR2 SQIVND (reference sequence). The CDR3 contains 15 residues. CDR3 nucleotide sequence: TGTGCCAGTAGTATTAGGTCCGGGGAGCCGGAAAAACTGTTTTTT. Translated: CASSIRSGEPEKLFF.

The V and J genes are TRBV19 and TRBJ2-1, with no clear D. V shed 7 bases and J shed 1 base, with 11 bases lying between them. CDR1 is LNHDA, CDR2 SQIVND, per germline (reference sequence). The length of the CDR3 is 14 residues. CDR3 nucleotides: TGTGCCAGTAACCCCGCCTCATCCTACAATGAGCAGTTCTTC. It encodes CASNPASSYNEQFF.

The rearrangement links TRBV19 to TRBJ1-5; no reliable D call. V lost 0 bases, J lost 9 bases, and 12 bases lay in between. Germline CDR1 reads LNHDA; CDR2 reads SQIVND (reference sequence). The CDR3 loop spans 14 amino acids. CDR3 in DNA: TGTGCCAGTAGTATAGAGGGGTTATATACGCCCCAGCATTTT. This encodes CASSIEGLYTPQHF.

The chain links TRBV6-5 to TRBJ1-2; 9 bases are a match to TRBD1. This CDR3 comprises 15 residues. With 6 bases clipped from V and 4 bases from J, the junction kept 9 bases outside the gene matches. Germline CDR1 MNHEY, CDR2 SVGAGI. CDR3 in amino acids: CASRKQGAYAYGYTF. CDR3 bases: TGTGCCAGCAGGAAACAGGGGGCATACGCCTATGGCTACACCTTC.

V is TRBV27 and J is TRBJ1-4; perhaps TRBD1 as D (5 bases). Per germline, CDR1 MNHEY and CDR2 SMNVEV (reference sequence). The germline V and J ends were trimmed by 4 bases and 7 bases, with 16 bases remaining between them. This CDR3 region has 15 residues. The CDR3, as DNA: TGTGCCAGCAGTTCCGGTGGGGGGTCTAGTGAAAAACTGTTTTTT. Translated, it gives CASSSGGGSSEKLFF.

The chain recombines TRBV24-1 with TRBJ1-2; TRBD1 matches 7 bases. The CDR3 spans 12 residues. Losses at the gene ends were 5 bases for V and 4 bases for J; bases not matched to a gene: 0. The germline V gene encodes CDR1 KGHDR and CDR2 SFDVKD. As DNA, the CDR3 is TGTGCCACCAGTGGGGACAGCTATGGCTACACCTTC. It specifies CATSGDSYGYTF.

This chain uses TRBV5-4 with TRBJ2-5; 9 bases are a match to TRBD2. Looked up from germline, CDR1 is SGHNT and CDR2 is YYREEE (reference sequence). This CDR3 has 15 residues. The V segment lost 4 bases and the J segment 4 bases; nucleotides outside the gene matches: 8. CDR3 amino acids: CASSPFAGGLETQYF. DNA for the CDR3: TGTGCCAGCAGCCCGTTTGCGGGGGGGCTAGAGACCCAGTACTTC.